Listed here is a single T cell receptor (beta chain). These data belong to a study of shared clonotypes between healthy human individuals. CDR1 and CDR2 (germline): LGHNA, YSLEER. V lost 2 bases to trimming and J lost 0 bases, with 17 bases between them. The CDR3 spans 18 residues. CD8 cells regarded as naive lacked CD45RO, were positively chosen for CCR7, and omitted terminally differentiated effector memory CD45RA+ cells. Method: immunoSEQ multiplex PCR; TCRdb's copy keeps in-frame clones and lacks some. The sample has some 2.1 million clones; less than 95% are singletons. The sequence was collected from a man aged 18 to 35 in good health. Sample: naive CD8+ T cells sorted from blood. The rearrangement uses TRBV4-3 and TRBJ2-4; D unresolved. CDR3 DNA sequence: TGCGCCAGCAGCCAATTGTATCAGGCCCTAGAAGCCAAAAACATTCAGTACTTC. Encoded protein: CASSQLYQALEAKNIQYF.